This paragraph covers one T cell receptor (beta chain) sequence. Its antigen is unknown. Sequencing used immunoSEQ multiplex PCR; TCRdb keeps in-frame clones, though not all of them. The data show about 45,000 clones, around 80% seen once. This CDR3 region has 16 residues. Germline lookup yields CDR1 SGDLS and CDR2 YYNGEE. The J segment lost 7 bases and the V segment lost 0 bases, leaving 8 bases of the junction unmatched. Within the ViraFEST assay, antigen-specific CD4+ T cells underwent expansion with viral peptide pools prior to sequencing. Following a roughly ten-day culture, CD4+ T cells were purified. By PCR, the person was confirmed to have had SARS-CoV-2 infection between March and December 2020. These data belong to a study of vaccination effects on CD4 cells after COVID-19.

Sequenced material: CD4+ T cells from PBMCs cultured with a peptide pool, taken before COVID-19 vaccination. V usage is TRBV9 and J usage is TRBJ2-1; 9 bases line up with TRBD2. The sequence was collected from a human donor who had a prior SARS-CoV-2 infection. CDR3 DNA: TGTGCCAGCAGCGTAGGCGGGAGGGCCCTGTCGAATGAGCAGTTCTTC. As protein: CASSVGGRALSNEQFF.